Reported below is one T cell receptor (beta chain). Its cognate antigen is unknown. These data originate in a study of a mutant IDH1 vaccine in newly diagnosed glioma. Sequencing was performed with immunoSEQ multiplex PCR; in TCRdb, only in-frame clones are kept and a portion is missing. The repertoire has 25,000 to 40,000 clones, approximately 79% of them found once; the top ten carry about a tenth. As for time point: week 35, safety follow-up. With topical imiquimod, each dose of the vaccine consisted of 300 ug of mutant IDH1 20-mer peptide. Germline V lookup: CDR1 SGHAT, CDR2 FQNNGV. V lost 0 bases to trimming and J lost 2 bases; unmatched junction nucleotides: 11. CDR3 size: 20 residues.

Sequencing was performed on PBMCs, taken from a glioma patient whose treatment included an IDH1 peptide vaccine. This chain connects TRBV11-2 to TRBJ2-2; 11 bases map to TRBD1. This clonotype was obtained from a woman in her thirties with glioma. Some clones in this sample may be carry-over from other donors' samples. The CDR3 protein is CASSLDRRDRGKSNTGELFF. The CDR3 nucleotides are TGTGCCAGCAGCTTAGATCGTAGGGACAGGGGGAAATCAAACACCGGGGAGCTGTTTTTT.